Listed here is a single T cell receptor (beta chain). The CDR3 has 15 residues. CDR1 SGHAT and CDR2 FQNNGV come from the germline V gene. V trimming: 2 bases; J trimming: 6 bases; junction bases outside the gene matches: 6. The record originates from a study of human T cells and chemical hapten exposure. MiXCR was run by TCRdb on the RACE reads, yielding one entry per CDR3 protein. The sample contains about 140,000 distinct CDR3 sequences, 10% to 15% of which appear only once. As to time point: patch test 2, 6 weeks after DPC sensitization. Treatment specified: therapeutic diphenylcyclopropenone sensitization with weekly scalp DPC.

The chain recombines TRBV11-2 with TRBJ2-1, with 8 bases identical to TRBD1. This clonotype originated in a woman in her 50s with alopecia areata. Some clones in this sample may be carry-over from other donors' samples. This specimen consisted of whole blood, obtained in connection with sensitization to the hapten diphenylcyclopropenone (DPC). CDR3 bases: TGTGCCAGCAGCTTACCGCGGACAGGGCTCAATGAGCAGTTCTTC. It codes for CASSLPRTGLNEQFF.